The next 21 T cell receptor beta chains were all read from a single sample in a study of vaccination effects on CD4 cells after COVID-19. Here immunoSEQ multiplex PCR was the method, and the copy in TCRdb shows in-frame clones only, minus some. The sample yields fewer than 35,000 clones, less than 85% seen once. No antigen is known for these receptors. Isolation of CD4+ T cells took place after around 10 days of culture. Sequenced here: CD4+ T cells from PBMCs cultured without peptide, sampled before COVID-19 vaccination. Receptors were obtained from a human donor who received a COVID-19 vaccine.

The chain employs TRBV6-4 and TRBJ2-6, with D possibly being TRBD2 (5 bases). With 6 bases removed from V and 0 bases from J, the gap between germline ends came to 6 bases. This CDR3 is 14 amino acids long. Germline V gene lookup returns CDR1 MRHNA and CDR2 SNTAGT. CDR3 in amino acids: CASSRDSGANVLTF. The CDR3 DNA follows: TGTGCCAGCAGCCGGGACTCTGGGGCCAACGTCCTGACTTTC.

This chain links TRBV5-6 with TRBJ2-5, with D possibly TRBD2 on 6 matching bases. The CDR3 has 13 amino acids. With 3 bases removed from V and 4 bases from J, the gap between germline ends came to 10 bases. Germline-derived CDR1 and CDR2 are SGHDT and YYEEEE. CDR3: CASSSAGGETQYF. The DNA of the CDR3 is TGTGCCAGCAGCTCCGCCGGGGGAGAGACCCAGTACTTC. Full variable domain (missing parts from reference TRBV5-6 and TRBJ2-5): DAGVTQSPTHLIKTRGQQVTLRCSPKSGHDTVSWYQQALGQGPQFIFQYYEEEERQRGNFPDRFSGHQFPNYSSELNVNALLLGDSALYLCASSSAGGETQYFGPGTRLLVL.

This chain joins TRBV6-6 and TRBJ2-6, with D hard to call. Trimming stripped 3 bases from V and 0 bases from J, with 6 bases between. Germline CDR1 reads MNHNY; CDR2 reads SVGAGI (reference sequence). The CDR3 is 15 residues long. CDR3 bases: TGTGCCAGCAGTTATCTGAGCTCTGGGGCCAACGTCCTGACTTTC. Translated, it gives CASSYLSSGANVLTF.

The chain links TRBV5-5 to TRBJ2-7; TRBD2 matches at 12 bases. CDR3 length: 17 residues. The V segment lost 2 bases and the J segment 7 bases; nucleotides outside the gene matches: 13. Germline CDR1 and CDR2: SGHKS and YYEKEE (reference sequence). CDR3 region: CASSFETSGRVSGEQYF. In DNA form, the CDR3 reads TGTGCCAGCAGCTTCGAGACTAGCGGGAGAGTTTCCGGGGAGCAGTACTTC.

This clone was found a few times. This chain joins TRBV28 and TRBJ1-3, with TRBD1 matching over 8 bases. The germline gives CDR1 MDHEN, CDR2 SYDVKM. CDR3 length: 14 amino acids. V was clipped by 6 bases and J by 2 bases; unmatched bases: 3. The CDR3 sequence: CASSTDRAGNTIYF. The CDR3 DNA is TGTGCCAGCAGCACGGACAGGGCTGGAAACACCATATATTTT. Together with reference TRBV28 and TRBJ1-3, the CDR3 gives the full variable domain: DVKVTQSSRYLVKRTGEKVFLECVQDMDHENMFWYRQDPGLGLRLIYFSYDVKMKEKGDIPEGYSVSREKKERFSLILESASTNQTSMYLCASSTDRAGNTIYFGEGSWLTVV.

J is TRBJ2-7 and V is TRBV3-1 (or the pseudogene TRBV3-2), with D tentatively TRBD1 or TRBD2 (5 bases each). V lost 8 bases to trimming and J lost 3 bases, with 8 bases between them. The CDR3 is 11 residues long. Germline V lookup: CDR1 LGHDT, CDR2 YNNKEL (reference sequence). The CDR3 sequence is CASFGGYEQYF. The CDR3 nucleotides are TGTGCCAGCTTTGGGGGCTACGAGCAGTACTTC.

The chain uses TRBV19 and TRBJ2-7, with D tentatively TRBD1 (5 bases). The V gene's germline CDR1 is LNHDA and CDR2 SQIVND (reference sequence). The germline V and J ends were trimmed by 3 bases and 4 bases, with 10 bases remaining between them. This CDR3 has 13 residues. The CDR3 bases are TGTGCCAGTAGTATGTTAAGGGGTTACGAGCAGTACTTC. This sequence encodes CASSMLRGYEQYF.

The J gene is TRBJ1-5, the V gene TRBV2; D ambiguous. Germline V lookup: CDR1 SNHLY, CDR2 FYNNEI. With 1 base removed from V and 3 bases from J, the gap between germline ends came to 7 bases. CDR3 length: 14 residues. For the CDR3, the DNA is TGTGCCAGCAGTGAAGAAGCCTCCAATCAGCCCCAGCATTTT. Protein sequence: CASSEEASNQPQHF.

The rearrangement joins TRBV19 to TRBJ2-7; D is possibly TRBD1 (6 bases). The V gene's germline CDR1 is LNHDA and CDR2 SQIVND (reference sequence). Trimming shortened V by 6 bases and J by 4 bases, and 22 bases separated the two germline ends. CDR3 length equals 16 residues. Written as DNA, the CDR3 is TGTGCCAGTAGAGATACAGGGACCTCGTGGTCTTACGAGCAGTACTTC. This sequence encodes CASRDTGTSWSYEQYF.

A few counts support this clone. The V call is TRBV6-1, the J call TRBJ2-4, with 11 positions matching TRBD1. The CDR3 extends over 14 amino acids. Germline trimming cut 6 bases from V and 7 bases from J; bases unmatched to any gene: 5. CDR1 MNHNS and CDR2 SASEGT come from the germline V gene. Here the CDR3 reads CASRAGTGGNIQYF. As DNA, the CDR3 is TGTGCCAGCAGAGCCGGGACAGGGGGGAACATTCAGTACTTC.

This chain uses TRBV6-4 with TRBJ1-2; maybe TRBD1 (5 bases). Trimming pared 2 bases from V and 4 bases from J, leaving 8 bases between. The CDR3 is 13 amino acids. Per germline, CDR1 MRHNA and CDR2 SNTAGT. As DNA, the CDR3 is TGTGCCAGCAGTGACCAAGGGACCTATGGCTACACCTTC. Translated: CASSDQGTYGYTF.

CDR3 DNA: TGTGCCAGCAGCTTGGTTGGGGAGACCCAGTACTTC. Translation gives CASSLVGETQYF. The rearrangement uses TRBV5-5 and TRBJ2-5; no reliable D call. V gave up 0 bases and J gave up 5 bases, with 5 bases separating them. The CDR3 loop spans 12 amino acids. Looked up from germline, CDR1 is SGHKS and CDR2 is YYEKEE (reference sequence).

Remarks on this clone: Sequence at one end of the junction differs from germline and may be a read error. This chain uses TRBV10-1 with TRBJ2-7; possibly TRBD2 for D (7 bases). The CDR3 has 13 residues. In germline, CDR1 is WNHNN, CDR2 SYGVQD (reference sequence). The CDR3 protein is CASSESGAGTTIF. In nucleotides, the CDR3 is TGCGCCAGCAGTGAGTCGGGGGCTGGGACTACCATCTTC.

The CDR3 spells CASSQGVSGNQPQHF. The DNA for the CDR3 is TGTGCCAGCAGCCAAGGGGTCTCAGGCAATCAGCCCCAGCATTTT. This chain uses TRBV14 with TRBJ1-5, with no clear D. The length of the CDR3 is 15 residues. Trimming stripped 1 base from V and 2 bases from J, with 9 bases between. CDR1 is SGHDN and CDR2 is FVKESK in the germline V gene. Full variable domain (remainder filled in from reference TRBV14 and TRBJ1-5): EAGVTQFPSHSVIEKGQTVTLRCDPISGHDNLYWYRRVMGKEIKFLLHFVKESKQDESGMPNNRFLAERTGGTYSTLKVQPAELEDSGVYFCASSQGVSGNQPQHFGDGTRLSIL.

The chain combines TRBV19 with TRBJ2-1, with D perhaps TRBD2 (5 bases). V was trimmed by 4 bases and J by 4 bases, leaving 11 bases between them. Germline V gives CDR1 LNHDA, CDR2 SQIVND (reference sequence). The CDR3 spans 14 residues. CDR3 region: CASSTPPGYNEQFF. CDR3 DNA sequence: TGTGCCAGTAGTACCCCGCCGGGGTACAATGAGCAGTTCTTC.

V usage is TRBV7-2 and J usage is TRBJ1-5, with D maybe TRBD1 (6 bases). Germline V gene sequence: CDR1 SGHTA, CDR2 FQGNSA. The CDR3 extends over 14 amino acids. V lost 5 bases, J lost 6 bases, and 14 bases lay in between. CDR3 bases: TGTGCCAGCAGCCGTAACGGGGGGCCTCAGCCCCAGCATTTT. It translates to CASSRNGGPQPQHF.

The chain recombines TRBV7-9 with TRBJ2-5; D is uncertain. Trimming shortened V by 3 bases and J by 4 bases, and 9 bases separated the two germline ends. Germline assignment: CDR1 SEHNR and CDR2 FQNEAQ (reference sequence). The CDR3 sequence is 13 residues long. CDR3 sequence reads: CASSFLSAETQYF. CDR3 nucleotide sequence: TGTGCCAGCAGCTTCCTCTCCGCAGAGACCCAGTACTTC.

This clone showed up just a few times. The rearrangement links TRBV6-5 to TRBJ1-3; no firm D call. The CDR3 totals 15 residues. The germline V gene has CDR1 MNHEY and CDR2 SVGAGI. The V end lost 0 bases, the J end lost 1 base, and 7 bases lay between the germline ends. CDR3 residues: CASSYSMDSGNTIYF. For the CDR3, the DNA is TGTGCCAGCAGTTACTCGATGGATTCTGGAAACACCATATATTTT.

This rearrangement joins TRBV5-1 to TRBJ2-3; D might be TRBD2 (5 bases). CDR3 length: 15 residues. Trimming pared 5 bases from V and 0 bases from J, leaving 13 bases between. In germline, CDR1 is SGHRS, CDR2 YFSETQ. The CDR3 DNA is TGCGCCAGCAGGTGGGGAGCGACTAGCACAGATACGCAGTATTTT. Translating it yields CASRWGATSTDTQYF.

The rearrangement uses TRBV5-4 and TRBJ1-4; the D is unclear. In germline, CDR1 is SGHNT, CDR2 YYREEE (reference sequence). Trimming took 0 bases from V and 3 from J, leaving 18 bases between them. This CDR3 is built from 18 residues. The CDR3 reads CASSLGPLRAGANEKLFF. DNA for the CDR3: TGTGCCAGCAGCTTGGGACCGTTGAGGGCCGGGGCTAATGAAAAACTGTTTTTT.

The gene calls are TRBV20-1 and TRBJ2-7, with D uncertain. The CDR3 runs 11 residues. Germline assignment: CDR1 DFQATT and CDR2 SNEGSKA (reference sequence). V lost 6 bases, J lost 2 bases, and 8 bases lay in between. In nucleotides, the CDR3 is TGCAGTGCATATGTCCCCTACGAGCAGTACTTC. Translating it yields CSAYVPYEQYF.